This passage covers 3 T cell receptor beta chains from one sample sequenced in a study of regulatory T cells in long-lasting Graves disease. Time point described: newly diagnosed GD, antithyroid drugs for less than 3 months. The TCR library used RNA extracted from PBMCs. For TCR beta, libraries came from iRepertoire HTBI primers and Arm-PCR of CDR3 regions. TCRdb re-derived calls from the multiplex PCR reads in MiXCR, one entry per CDR3 protein. The sample carries around 450,000 distinct CDR3 sequences, approximately 15% recorded once. The same sample was also studied in work on T cells in Graves' hyperthyroidism and ophthalmopathy.

Sample: peripheral blood mononuclear cells (PBMCs), taken at new diagnosis, from a patient treated with antithyroid drugs. The source of these receptors is a woman aged 25 to 39 with Graves disease.

This clonotype was picked up many times. The chain employs TRBV12-3 or TRBV12-4 and TRBJ1-1, with TRBD1 identical over 7 bases. The CDR3 consists of 14 residues. J gave up 1 base and V 6 bases, and 5 bases lay outside the gene matches. The CDR3 region is CASRAGTANTEAFF. CDR3 nucleotide sequence: TGTGCCAGCAGGGCCGGGACAGCGAACACTGAAGCTTTCTTT.

This clonotype showed up just a few times. The chain couples TRBV4-1 to TRBJ2-1; D may match TRBD1 or TRBD2 (5 bases each). The CDR3 is made up of 15 amino acids. The V gene lost 3 bases and the J gene lost 7 bases, with 16 bases spanning the gap. CDR1 and CDR2 from the germline V gene are MGHRA and YSYEKL. The chain's CDR3 is CASSHPGTARNEQFF. In DNA, the CDR3 is TGCGCCAGCAGCCACCCCGGGACGGCCCGTAATGAGCAGTTCTTC.

Concerning this clonotype itself: This may stem from a read error, because a much larger clone lies one nucleotide away. The chain employs TRBV6-5 and TRBJ1-5; no definite D call. Germline V CDR1 and CDR2: MNHEY, SVGAGI. This CDR3 has 16 amino acids. The CDR3 DNA follows: TGTGCCAGCAGTTACTCGAGTGGTAACAGCAATCAGCCCCCGCATTTT. As protein: CASSYSSGNSNQPPHF.